This T cell receptor beta chain was profiled in a study of CXCR3-negative and CXCR3-positive naive CD8 T cells. Among CD8+ T cells, naive ones were CD45RO-CCR7+CD27+CD95-. Researchers prepared the TRB cDNA libraries using 5' RACE with UMI labels. For each CDR3 protein, TCRdb gives one entry from its re-call of the 5' RACE reads, without DNA. The sample's table shows about 90,000 distinct CDR3 sequences. The CDR3 consists of 14 residues. Germline V gives CDR1 MGHDK, CDR2 SYGVNS. This TCR came from a human donor in good health. Some clones in this sample may be carry-over from other donors' samples. Sample: naive CXCR3- CD8+ T cells from blood. Subset specified: CD45RO-CCR7+CD27+CD95- naive CD8+ T cells lacking CXCR3 (TNR3-). The chain couples TRBV25-1 to TRBJ2-7; with no DNA, the TCRdb D assignment of TRBD1 cannot be verified. The CDR3 spells CASSERGGFYEQYF.